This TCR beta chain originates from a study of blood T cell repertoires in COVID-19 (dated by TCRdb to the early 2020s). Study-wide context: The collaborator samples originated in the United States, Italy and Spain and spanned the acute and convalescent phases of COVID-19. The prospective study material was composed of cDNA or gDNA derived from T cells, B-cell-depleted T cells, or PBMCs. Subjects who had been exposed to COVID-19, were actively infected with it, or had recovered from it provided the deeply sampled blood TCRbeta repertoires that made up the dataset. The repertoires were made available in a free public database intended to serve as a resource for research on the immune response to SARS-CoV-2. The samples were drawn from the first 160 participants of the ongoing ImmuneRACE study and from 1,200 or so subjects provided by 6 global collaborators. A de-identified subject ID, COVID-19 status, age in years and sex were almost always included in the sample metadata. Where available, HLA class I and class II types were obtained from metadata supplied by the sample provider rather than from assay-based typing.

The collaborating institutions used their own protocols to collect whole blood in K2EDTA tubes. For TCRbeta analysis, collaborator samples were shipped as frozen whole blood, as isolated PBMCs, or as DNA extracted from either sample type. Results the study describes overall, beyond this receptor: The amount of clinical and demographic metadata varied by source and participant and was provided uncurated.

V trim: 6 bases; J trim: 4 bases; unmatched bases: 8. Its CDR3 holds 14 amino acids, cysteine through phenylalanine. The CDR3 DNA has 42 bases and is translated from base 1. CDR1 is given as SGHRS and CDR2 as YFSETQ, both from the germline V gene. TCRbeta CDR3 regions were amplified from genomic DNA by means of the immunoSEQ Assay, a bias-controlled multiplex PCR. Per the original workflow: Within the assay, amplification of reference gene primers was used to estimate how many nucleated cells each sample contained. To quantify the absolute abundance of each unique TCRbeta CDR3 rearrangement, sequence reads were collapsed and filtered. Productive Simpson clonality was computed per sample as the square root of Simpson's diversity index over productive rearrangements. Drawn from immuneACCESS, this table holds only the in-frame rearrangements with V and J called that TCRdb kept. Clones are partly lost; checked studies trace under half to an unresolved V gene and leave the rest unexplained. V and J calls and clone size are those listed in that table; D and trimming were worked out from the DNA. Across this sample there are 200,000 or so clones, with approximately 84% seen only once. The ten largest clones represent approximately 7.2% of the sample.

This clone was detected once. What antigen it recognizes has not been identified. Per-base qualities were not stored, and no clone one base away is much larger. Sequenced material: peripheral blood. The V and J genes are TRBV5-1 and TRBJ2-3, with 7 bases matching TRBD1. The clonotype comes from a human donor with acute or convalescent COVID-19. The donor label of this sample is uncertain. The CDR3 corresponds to CASTPTTGADTQYF. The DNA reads TGCGCCAGCACCCCTACTACAGGGGCAGATACGCAGTATTTT.